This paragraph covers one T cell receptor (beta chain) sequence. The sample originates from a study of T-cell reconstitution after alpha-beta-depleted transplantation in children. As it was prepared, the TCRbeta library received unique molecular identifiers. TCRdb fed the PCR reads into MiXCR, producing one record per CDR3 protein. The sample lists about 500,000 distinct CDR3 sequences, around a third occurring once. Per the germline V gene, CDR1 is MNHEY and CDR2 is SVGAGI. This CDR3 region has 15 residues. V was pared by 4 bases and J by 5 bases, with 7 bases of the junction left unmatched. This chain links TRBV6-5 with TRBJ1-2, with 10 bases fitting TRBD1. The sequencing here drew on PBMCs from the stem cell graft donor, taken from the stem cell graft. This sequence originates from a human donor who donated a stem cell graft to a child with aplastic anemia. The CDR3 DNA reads TGTGCCAGCAGTTCGCCTTGGACAGGGGGTTATGGCTACACCTTC. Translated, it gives CASSSPWTGGYGYTF.